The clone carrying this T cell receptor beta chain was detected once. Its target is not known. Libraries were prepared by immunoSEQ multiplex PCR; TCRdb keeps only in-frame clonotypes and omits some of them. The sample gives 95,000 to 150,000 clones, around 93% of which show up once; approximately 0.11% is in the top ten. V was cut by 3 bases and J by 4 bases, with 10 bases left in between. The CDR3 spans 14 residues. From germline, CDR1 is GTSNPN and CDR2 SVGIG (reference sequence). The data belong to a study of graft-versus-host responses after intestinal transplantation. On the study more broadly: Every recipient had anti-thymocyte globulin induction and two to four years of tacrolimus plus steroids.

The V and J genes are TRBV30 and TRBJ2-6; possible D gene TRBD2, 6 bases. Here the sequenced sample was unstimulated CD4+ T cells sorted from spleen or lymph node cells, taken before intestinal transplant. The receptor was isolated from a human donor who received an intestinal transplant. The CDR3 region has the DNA TGTGCCTGGAGCGGAGGGTTAGGGGCCAACGTCCTGACTTTC. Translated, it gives CAWSGGLGANVLTF.